This T cell receptor (beta chain) was sequenced for a study of cytomegalovirus exposure and HLA in healthy donors. The study ran its PCR with 60 Vbeta and 13 Jbeta primers. Repertoires were generated with immunoSEQ multiplex PCR, while TCRdb's copy carries only in-frame clones and drops some. The sample consists of some 96,000 clones, under 65% of them appearing once. This clone was recorded a few times. This CDR3 spans 16 amino acids. V gave up 6 bases and J gave up 0 bases, with 17 bases separating them. Looked up from germline, CDR1 is SGHAT and CDR2 is FQNNGV. The chain carries TRBV11-2 and TRBJ1-2; D unresolved. The sample was PBMCs. This receptor was identified in a man aged 55 to 70 in good health and CMV-seronegative. CDR3 coding DNA: TGTGCCAGCAGAACACCCGAGACACACTCTAACTATGGCTACACCTTC. It specifies CASRTPETHSNYGYTF.